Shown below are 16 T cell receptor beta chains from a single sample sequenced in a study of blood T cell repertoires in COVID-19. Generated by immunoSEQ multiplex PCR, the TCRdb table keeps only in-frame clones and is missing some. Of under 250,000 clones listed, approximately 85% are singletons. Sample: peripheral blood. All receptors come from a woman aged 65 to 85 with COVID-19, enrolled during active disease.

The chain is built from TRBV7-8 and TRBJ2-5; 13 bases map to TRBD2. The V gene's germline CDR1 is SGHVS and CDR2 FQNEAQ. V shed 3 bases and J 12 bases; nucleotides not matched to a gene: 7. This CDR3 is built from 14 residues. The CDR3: CASSLRTSGSIKYF. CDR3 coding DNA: TGTGCCAGCAGCTTGCGGACTAGCGGGAGTATCAAGTACTTC.

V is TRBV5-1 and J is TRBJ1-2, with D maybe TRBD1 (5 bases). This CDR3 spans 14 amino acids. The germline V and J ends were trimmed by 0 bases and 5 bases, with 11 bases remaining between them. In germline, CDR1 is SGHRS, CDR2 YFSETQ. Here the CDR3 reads CASSLGGEEYGYTF. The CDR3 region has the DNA TGCGCCAGCAGCTTGGGAGGGGAGGAATATGGCTACACCTTC.

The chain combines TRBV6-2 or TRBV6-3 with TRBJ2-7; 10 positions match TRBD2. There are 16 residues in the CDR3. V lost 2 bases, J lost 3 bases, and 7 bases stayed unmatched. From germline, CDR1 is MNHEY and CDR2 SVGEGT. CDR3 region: CASSYGGLAVRYEQYF. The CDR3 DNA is TGTGCCAGCAGTTACGGTGGACTAGCGGTTCGCTACGAGCAGTACTTC.

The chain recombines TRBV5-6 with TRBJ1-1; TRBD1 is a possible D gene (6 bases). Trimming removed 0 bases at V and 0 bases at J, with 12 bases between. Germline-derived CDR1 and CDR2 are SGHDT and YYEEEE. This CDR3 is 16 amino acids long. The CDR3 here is CASSLARQGMNTEAFF. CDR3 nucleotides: TGTGCCAGCAGCTTGGCCAGGCAGGGGATGAACACTGAAGCTTTCTTT.

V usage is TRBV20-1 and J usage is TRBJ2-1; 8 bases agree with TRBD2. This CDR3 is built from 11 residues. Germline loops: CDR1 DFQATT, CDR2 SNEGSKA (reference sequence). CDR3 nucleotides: TGCAGCCTAGCGGGTAAAAATGAGCAGTTCTTC. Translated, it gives CSLAGKNEQFF.

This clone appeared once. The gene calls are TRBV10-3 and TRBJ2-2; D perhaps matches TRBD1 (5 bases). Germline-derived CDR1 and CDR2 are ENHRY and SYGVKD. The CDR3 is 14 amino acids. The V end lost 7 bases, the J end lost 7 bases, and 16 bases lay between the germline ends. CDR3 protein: CAITSRLQGGELFF. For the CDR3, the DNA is TGTGCCATCACCTCTCGACTCCAGGGCGGGGAGCTGTTTTTT.

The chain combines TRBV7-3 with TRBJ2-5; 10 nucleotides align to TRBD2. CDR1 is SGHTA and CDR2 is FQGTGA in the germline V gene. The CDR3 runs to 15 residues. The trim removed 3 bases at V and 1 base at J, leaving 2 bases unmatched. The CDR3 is CASSLGLAFQETQYF. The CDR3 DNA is TGTGCCAGCAGCTTGGGACTAGCGTTCCAAGAGACCCAGTACTTC.

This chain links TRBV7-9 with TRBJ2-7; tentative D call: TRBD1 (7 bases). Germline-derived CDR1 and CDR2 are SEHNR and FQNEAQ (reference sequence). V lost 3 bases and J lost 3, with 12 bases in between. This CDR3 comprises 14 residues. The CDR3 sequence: CASSLPGGNYEQYF. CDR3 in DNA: TGTGCCAGCAGCTTGCCAGGGGGGAACTACGAGCAGTACTTC.

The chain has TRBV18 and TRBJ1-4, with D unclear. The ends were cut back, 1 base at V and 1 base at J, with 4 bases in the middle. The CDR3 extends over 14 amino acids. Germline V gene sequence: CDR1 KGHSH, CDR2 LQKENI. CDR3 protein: CASSPQQTNEKLFF. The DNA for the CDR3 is TGTGCCAGCTCACCACAGCAAACTAATGAAAAACTGTTTTTT.

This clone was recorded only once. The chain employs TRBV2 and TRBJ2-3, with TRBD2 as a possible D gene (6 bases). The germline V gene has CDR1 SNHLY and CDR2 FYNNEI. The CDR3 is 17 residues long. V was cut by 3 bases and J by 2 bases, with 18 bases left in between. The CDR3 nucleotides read TGTGCCAGCAGTGAGTTAAGGCGGGGAATTCCCACAGATACGCAGTATTTT. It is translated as CASSELRRGIPTDTQYF.

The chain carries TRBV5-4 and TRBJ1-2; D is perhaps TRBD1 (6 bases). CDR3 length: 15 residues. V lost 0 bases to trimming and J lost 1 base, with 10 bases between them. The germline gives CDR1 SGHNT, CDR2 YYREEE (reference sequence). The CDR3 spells CASSLGQAINYGYTF. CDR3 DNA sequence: TGTGCCAGCAGCTTGGGACAGGCGATTAACTATGGCTACACCTTC.

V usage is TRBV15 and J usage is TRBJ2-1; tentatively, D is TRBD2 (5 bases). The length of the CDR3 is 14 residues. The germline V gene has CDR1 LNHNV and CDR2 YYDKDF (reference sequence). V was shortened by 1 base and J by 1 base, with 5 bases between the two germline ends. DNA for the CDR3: TGTGCCACCAGCAGAGGGGAGTCCTACAATGAGCAGTTCTTC. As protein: CATSRGESYNEQFF.

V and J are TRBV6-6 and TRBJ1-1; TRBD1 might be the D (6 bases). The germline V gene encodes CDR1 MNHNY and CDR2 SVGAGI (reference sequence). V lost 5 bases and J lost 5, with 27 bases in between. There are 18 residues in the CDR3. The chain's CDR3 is CASSHSARQDSLITEAFF. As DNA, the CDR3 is TGTGCCAGCAGTCATTCCGCCCGACAGGACAGTCTTATTACTGAAGCTTTCTTT.

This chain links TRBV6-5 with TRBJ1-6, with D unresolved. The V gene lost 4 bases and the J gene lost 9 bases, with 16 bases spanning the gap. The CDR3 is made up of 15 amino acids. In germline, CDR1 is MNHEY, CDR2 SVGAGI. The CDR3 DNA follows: TGTGCCAGCAGTTGGGCCCCTGGAGGGCGTTCACCCCTCCACTTT. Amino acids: CASSWAPGGRSPLHF.

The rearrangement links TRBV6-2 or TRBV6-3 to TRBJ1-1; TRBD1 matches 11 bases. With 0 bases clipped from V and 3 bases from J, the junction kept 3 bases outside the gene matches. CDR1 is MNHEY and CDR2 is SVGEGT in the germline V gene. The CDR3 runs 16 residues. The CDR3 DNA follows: TGTGCCAGCAGTTACTCAGGACAGGGGGCGGACACTGAAGCTTTCTTT. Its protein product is CASSYSGQGADTEAFF.

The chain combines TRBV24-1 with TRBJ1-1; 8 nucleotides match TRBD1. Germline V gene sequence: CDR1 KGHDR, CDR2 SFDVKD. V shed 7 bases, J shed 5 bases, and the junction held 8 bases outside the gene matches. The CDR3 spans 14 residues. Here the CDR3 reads CATRGRGRKTEAFF. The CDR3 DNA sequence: TGTGCCACCAGGGGCAGGGGGCGAAAAACTGAAGCTTTCTTT.